This T cell receptor (beta chain) was recovered during a study of long-term antiretroviral therapy in people with HIV. Samples were assayed with immunoSEQ v3.0 at survey level. This table comes from immunoSEQ multiplex PCR, and its TCRdb copy is limited to in-frame clones, with some not included. Among about 14,000 clones listed, roughly 84% were seen once. This CDR3 has 22 residues. Germline V gene lookup returns CDR1 MGHRA and CDR2 YSYEKL. V was pared by 0 bases and J by 3 bases, with 24 bases of the junction left unmatched. The source of this sequence is a man aged 25-45 years with HIV. The input for sequencing was unsorted PBMCs, taken 0.4 years after starting antiretroviral therapy. The chain joins TRBV4-1 to TRBJ2-7; TRBD1 aligns across 9 bases. The CDR3 region has the DNA TGCGCCAGCAGCCAAGAGTTCGGGACGGGACAGGGCCTAAATCCAGCGGGCTACGAGCAGTACTTC. This translates into CASSQEFGTGQGLNPAGYEQYF.